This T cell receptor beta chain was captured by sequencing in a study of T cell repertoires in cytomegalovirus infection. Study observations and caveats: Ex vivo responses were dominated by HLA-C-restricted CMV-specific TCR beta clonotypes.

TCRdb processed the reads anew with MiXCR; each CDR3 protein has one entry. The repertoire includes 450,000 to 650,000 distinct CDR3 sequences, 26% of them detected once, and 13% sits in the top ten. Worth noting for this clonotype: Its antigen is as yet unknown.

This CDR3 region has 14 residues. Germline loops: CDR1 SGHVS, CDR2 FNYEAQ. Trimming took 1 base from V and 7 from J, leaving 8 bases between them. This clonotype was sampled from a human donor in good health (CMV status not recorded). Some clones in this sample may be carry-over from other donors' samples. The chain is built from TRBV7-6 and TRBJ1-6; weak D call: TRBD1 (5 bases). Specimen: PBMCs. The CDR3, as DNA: TGTGCCAGCAGCTTAGGGACAAGCAATTCACCCCTCCACTTT. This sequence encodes CASSLGTSNSPLHF.